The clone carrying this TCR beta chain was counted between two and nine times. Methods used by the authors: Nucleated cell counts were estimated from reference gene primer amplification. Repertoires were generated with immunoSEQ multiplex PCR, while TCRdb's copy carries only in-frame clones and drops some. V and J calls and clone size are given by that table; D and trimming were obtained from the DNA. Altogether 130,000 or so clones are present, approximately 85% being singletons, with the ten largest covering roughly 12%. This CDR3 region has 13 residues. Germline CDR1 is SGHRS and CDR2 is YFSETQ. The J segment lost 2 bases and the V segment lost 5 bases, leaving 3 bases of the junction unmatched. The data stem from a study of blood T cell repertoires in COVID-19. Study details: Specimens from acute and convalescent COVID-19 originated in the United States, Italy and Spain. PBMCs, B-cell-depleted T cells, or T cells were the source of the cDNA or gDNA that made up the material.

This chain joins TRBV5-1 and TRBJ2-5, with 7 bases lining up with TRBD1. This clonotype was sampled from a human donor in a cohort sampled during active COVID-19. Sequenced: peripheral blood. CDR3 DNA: TGCGCCAGCAGGGAGACAGGGCAAGAGACCCAGTACTTC. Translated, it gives CASRETGQETQYF.